Each of the 21 T cell receptor beta chains below was sequenced from the same sample in a study of regulatory T cells in long-lasting Graves disease. Time point specified: persistent/refractory GD, antithyroid drugs over 5 years with positive TRAb. RNA isolated from PBMCs was used to make the TCR library. Both iRepertoire HTBI primers and Arm-PCR of CDR3 regions were used to build the TCR beta libraries. MiXCR, applied by TCRdb to the multiplex PCR reads, yields one record per CDR3 protein. Of more than 300,000 distinct CDR3 sequences listed, about 23% are singletons. The material sequenced was peripheral blood mononuclear cells (PBMCs), taken when the disease was refractory, from a patient treated with antithyroid drugs. All receptors come from a middle-aged woman with Graves disease.

This clonotype was counted many times. The V gene is TRBV7-9, the J gene TRBJ2-7; no clear D. Germline CDR1 reads SEHNR; CDR2 reads FQNEAQ (reference sequence). There are 12 residues in the CDR3. The V gene lost 2 bases and the J gene lost 6 bases, with 8 bases spanning the gap. As DNA, the CDR3 is TGTGCCAGCAGCTTAACTGAAACCGAGCAGTACTTC. Translation: CASSLTETEQYF.

Ten or more counts support this clonotype. The V call is TRBV6-1, the J call TRBJ1-1, with D unresolved. CDR3 length equals 15 residues. CDR1 is MNHNS, CDR2 SASEGT, per germline. V was pared by 5 bases and J by 3 bases, with 16 bases between. CDR3 loop: CASSQYAGRYTEAFF. The CDR3 nucleotides are TGTGCCAGCAGTCAATACGCCGGGAGATACACTGAAGCTTTCTTT.

This clonotype has more than one count but fewer than ten. The V gene is TRBV12-3 or TRBV12-4, the J gene TRBJ1-5; D call uncertain. The CDR3 has 14 residues. Trimming stripped 5 bases from V and 7 bases from J, with 15 bases between. CDR3 in DNA: TGTGCCAGCAGTGGTGACCCGGCTGGGCAGCCCCAGCATTTT. Protein: CASSGDPAGQPQHF.

This clonotype was observed a handful of times. The chain links TRBV19 to TRBJ1-5, with D hard to call. V was clipped by 2 bases and J by 3 bases, with 17 bases between them. This CDR3 contains 17 residues. The germline V gene has CDR1 LNHDA and CDR2 SQIVND (reference sequence). The CDR3 nucleotides are TGTGCCAGTAGTATACTCCCGGGTCTTAGTCTCAATCAGCCCCAGCATTTT. Translated, it gives CASSILPGLSLNQPQHF.

This clonotype was seen a few times. The chain joins TRBV11-2 to TRBJ2-2; TRBD2 aligns across 7 bases. After removal of 6 bases from V and 4 bases from J, the junction contained 20 bases not matched to a gene. Germline loops: CDR1 SGHAT, CDR2 FQNNGV. The length of the CDR3 is 19 residues. DNA of the CDR3: TGTGCCAGCAGGCCTTGGTTAGAGCGGCGGGAGTTTGGCACCGGGGAGCTGTTTTTT. Translating it yields CASRPWLERREFGTGELFF.

The table lists this clonotype with many counts. This chain joins TRBV27 and TRBJ2-7; tentatively, D is TRBD2 (6 bases). This CDR3 contains 13 residues. V was pared by 10 bases and J by 6 bases, with 19 bases between. The germline CDR1 and CDR2 sequences are MNHEY and SMNVEV (reference sequence). For the CDR3, the DNA is TGTGCCACCGGGGGACTGCTGCGCTCCGAGCAGTACTTC. Translated: CATGGLLRSEQYF.

Concerning this clonotype itself: Germline and junction disagree at one end, which may indicate a read error. This rearrangement joins TRBV28 to TRBJ1-6; TRBD1 agrees at 7 bases. The CDR3 spans 15 residues. Germline CDR1 MDHEN, CDR2 SYDVKM. The CDR3 loop is CASSSADRVNTPLHF. The CDR3 DNA sequence: TGTGCCAGCAGTTCGGCAGACAGGGTTAATACACCCCTCCACTTT.

The chain couples TRBV9 to TRBJ2-2; D may be TRBD2 (6 bases). This CDR3 is 15 amino acids long. In germline, CDR1 is SGDLS, CDR2 YYNGEE. Deletions cut 0 bases from V and 5 bases from J, with 11 bases between. CDR3 bases: TGTGCCAGCAGCGTAGGGGGACTGGGGACCGGGGAGCTGTTTTTT. Its protein is CASSVGGLGTGELFF. Full variable domain (missing parts from reference TRBV9 and TRBJ2-2): DSGVTQTPKHLITATGQRVTLRCSPRSGDLSVYWYQQSLDQGLQFLIQYYNGEERAKGNILERFSAQQFPDLHSELNLSSLELGDSALYFCASSVGGLGTGELFFGEGSRLTVL.

Concerning this clonotype: The CDR3 end shows no conserved phenylalanine or tryptophan, and so a read error is likely. The chain couples TRBV5-1 to TRBJ2-5, with D tentatively TRBD1 (6 bases). Trimming cost V 5 bases and J 1 base, with 12 bases left between them. There are 14 residues in the CDR3. The V gene's germline CDR1 is SGHRS and CDR2 YFSETQ. The CDR3 sequence is CASRTGWGQETQYS. CDR3 in DNA: TGCGCCAGCAGAACAGGGTGGGGCCAAGAGACCCAGTACTCC.

The gene calls are TRBV6-1 and TRBJ1-5, with D possibly being TRBD1 (5 bases). V lost 5 bases and J 4 bases, leaving 15 bases between the germline ends. Germline CDR1 and CDR2: MNHNS and SASEGT. This CDR3 region has 15 residues. CDR3 nucleotide sequence: TGTGCCAGCAGTAGAGTAGGACGGGGGAATCAGCCCCAGCATTTT. As protein: CASSRVGRGNQPQHF.

The table lists this clonotype with many counts. The J gene is TRBJ1-1, the V gene TRBV28, with D hard to call. Per germline, CDR1 MDHEN and CDR2 SYDVKM. The ends were cut back, 2 bases at V and 5 bases at J, with 15 bases in the middle. The CDR3 runs to 15 residues. CDR3: CASSLNRWRLTEAFF. CDR3 nucleotides: TGTGCCAGCAGTTTAAATCGCTGGAGGTTGACTGAAGCTTTCTTT. Based on the CDR3 plus reference TRBV28 and TRBJ1-1, the full variable domain is DVKVTQSSRYLVKRTGEKVFLECVQDMDHENMFWYRQDPGLGLRLIYFSYDVKMKEKGDIPEGYSVSREKKERFSLILESASTNQTSMYLCASSLNRWRLTEAFFGQGTRLTVV.

The genes are TRBV15 and TRBJ2-2, with 13 bases aligning to TRBD2. Germline lookup yields CDR1 LNHNV and CDR2 YYDKDF (reference sequence). J gave up 8 bases and V 5 bases, and 2 bases lay outside the gene matches. This CDR3 has 14 residues. CDR3 loop: CATSRTSGSGELFF. In nucleotides, the CDR3 is TGTGCCACCAGCCGGACTAGCGGGAGTGGGGAGCTGTTTTTT.

This rearrangement joins TRBV3-1 to TRBJ1-5; 8 nucleotides match TRBD1. CDR1 is LGHDT and CDR2 is YNNKEL in the germline V gene (reference sequence). V dropped 1 base and J dropped 11; count of bases not matched to a gene: 1. The CDR3 covers 12 residues. For the CDR3, the DNA is TGTGCCAGCAGCCAAGGGGGACAGGCCCAGCATTTT. This codes for CASSQGGQAQHF.

This clonotype was seen many times. The rearrangement links TRBV27 to TRBJ2-5; D not certain. The germline V and J ends were trimmed by 0 bases and 7 bases, with 18 bases remaining between them. The CDR3 sequence is 16 residues long. From germline, CDR1 is MNHEY and CDR2 SMNVEV (reference sequence). The CDR3 sequence is CASSLSRAGREVTQYF. The CDR3 DNA sequence: TGTGCCAGCAGTTTATCAAGGGCAGGAAGAGAGGTGACCCAGTACTTC.

This clonotype was counted at least ten times. This rearrangement joins TRBV20-1 to TRBJ1-5; possible D gene TRBD1, 5 bases. Looked up from germline, CDR1 is DFQATT and CDR2 is SNEGSKA (reference sequence). V dropped 3 bases and J dropped 7 bases, with 13 bases sitting between them. This CDR3 spans 13 amino acids. This chain's CDR3 is CSASGGVNQPQHF. The CDR3 nucleotides read TGCAGTGCTAGTGGGGGGGTAAACCAGCCCCAGCATTTT.

This clonotype was picked up many times. CDR3 in DNA: TGTGCCAGCAGCACACAGGGGACGAACACTGAAGCTTTCTTT. Residues: CASSTQGTNTEAFF. The rearrangement links TRBV7-3 to TRBJ1-1; 7 bases align to TRBD1. The CDR3 spans 14 residues. Trimming took 5 bases from V and 1 from J; bases not matched to a gene: 4. CDR1 is SGHTA, CDR2 FQGTGA, per germline.

This clonotype has at least ten counts. The J gene is TRBJ2-5, the V gene TRBV11-2; D possibly corresponds to TRBD2 (5 bases). The CDR3 has 13 amino acids. V lost 5 bases and J 5 bases, leaving 12 bases between the germline ends. CDR1 SGHAT and CDR2 FQNNGV come from the germline V gene. The chain's CDR3 is CASSMTIMETQYF. The CDR3 DNA sequence: TGTGCCAGCAGCATGACTATAATGGAGACCCAGTACTTC.

Here the CDR3 DNA reads TGTGCCAGCAGCATCCGGGACAGGGCCGTCGGCTACACCTTC. It encodes CASSIRDRAVGYTF. The V and J genes are TRBV28 and TRBJ1-2; 9 positions agree with TRBD1. CDR1 and CDR2 from the germline V gene are MDHEN and SYDVKM. CDR3 length equals 14 residues. Trimming took 6 bases from V and 8 from J; bases not matched to a gene: 10.

This clonotype was recorded at least ten times. The rearrangement uses TRBV28 and TRBJ2-4; perhaps TRBD1 as D (6 bases). CDR1 and CDR2 from the germline V gene are MDHEN and SYDVKM. The CDR3 totals 16 residues. The V and J ends lost 5 bases and 3 bases respectively, with 17 bases between them. As DNA, the CDR3 is TGTGCCAGCAGTACCTGGACAGTCTCTGACAAAAACATTCAGTACTTC. It is translated as CASSTWTVSDKNIQYF. Variable domain in full (rest from reference TRBV28 and TRBJ2-4): DVKVTQSSRYLVKRTGEKVFLECVQDMDHENMFWYRQDPGLGLRLIYFSYDVKMKEKGDIPEGYSVSREKKERFSLILESASTNQTSMYLCASSTWTVSDKNIQYFGAGTRLSVL.

About this clonotype: A much larger clonotype is one base distant, so this may be a read error. This chain links TRBV28 with TRBJ1-1; 7 bases line up with TRBD1. V shed 10 bases, J shed 5 bases, and the junction held 10 bases outside the gene matches. The CDR3 is 13 amino acids. Per germline, CDR1 MDHEN and CDR2 SYDVKM. Here the CDR3 reads CANGSQGRTEAFF. The DNA for the CDR3 is TGTGCCAACGGATCACAGGGGAGAACTGAAGCTTTCTTT.

Comment on this clonotype: A much larger clone is a single base away; this may be a read error. J is TRBJ2-7 and V is TRBV6-1; a possible D gene is TRBD1 (6 bases). Germline lookup yields CDR1 MNHNS and CDR2 SASEGT. This CDR3 region has 17 residues. V was trimmed by 6 bases and J by 2 bases, leaving 23 bases between them. CDR3 coding DNA: TGTGCCAGCAGCCAAAAACCTGCTTTGCAGGGGACCTACGAGCAGTACTTC. Amino acids: CASSQKPALQGTYEQYF.